This T cell receptor (beta chain) was found in a study of T cell responses to AZD1222 COVID-19 vaccine. Study findings and constraints: Scientists sampled the repertoires only once the peak T cell response had passed.

V dropped 3 bases and J dropped 4 bases, with 9 bases sitting between them. The germline CDR1 and CDR2 sequences are LGHDT and YNNKEL (reference sequence). The CDR3 runs to 13 residues. Turning to this clone: Antigen: not known.

TCRdb's table, derived via immunoSEQ multiplex PCR, lists solely in-frame clones and lacks some. The sample lists tens of thousands of clones, roughly 90% occurring once. The chain employs TRBV3-1 (or the pseudogene TRBV3-2) and TRBJ1-1, with no clear D. The material sequenced was peripheral blood, taken 28 days after the second AZD1222 dose. This TCR was recovered from an adult who received the AZD1222 COVID-19 vaccine. As DNA, the CDR3 is TGTGCCAGCAGCCACTTGGGTGGCACTGAAGCTTTCTTT. Protein: CASSHLGGTEAFF.